This T cell receptor (beta chain) emerged from a study of cytomegalovirus exposure and HLA in healthy donors. This clone was picked up one time. Produced via immunoSEQ multiplex PCR; TCRdb's table is partial and in-frame only. The sample has fewer than 130,000 clones, 70% to 90% seen once. This CDR3 spans 13 amino acids. Trimming took 6 bases from V and 2 from J, leaving 11 bases between them. The germline gives CDR1 MNHNS, CDR2 SASEGT. The specimen was PBMCs. The TCR sequence derives from a woman in her 30s in good health and CMV-seropositive. This chain connects TRBV6-1 to TRBJ2-7; no clear D. Written as DNA, the CDR3 is TGTGCCAGCAGGCCGAAGAGGACCTACGAGCAGTACTTC. It codes for CASRPKRTYEQYF.